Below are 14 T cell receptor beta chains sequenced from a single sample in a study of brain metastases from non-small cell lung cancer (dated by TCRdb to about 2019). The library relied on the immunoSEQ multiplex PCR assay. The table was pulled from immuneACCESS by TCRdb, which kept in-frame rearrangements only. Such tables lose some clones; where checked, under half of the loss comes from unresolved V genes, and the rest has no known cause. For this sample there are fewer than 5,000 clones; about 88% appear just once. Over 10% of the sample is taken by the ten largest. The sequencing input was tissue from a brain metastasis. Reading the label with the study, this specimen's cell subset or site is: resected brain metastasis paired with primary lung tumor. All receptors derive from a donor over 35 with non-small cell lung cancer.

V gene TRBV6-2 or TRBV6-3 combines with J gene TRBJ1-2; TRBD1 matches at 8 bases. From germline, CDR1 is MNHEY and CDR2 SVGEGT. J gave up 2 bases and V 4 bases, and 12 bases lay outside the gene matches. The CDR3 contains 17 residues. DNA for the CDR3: TGTGCCAGCAGTTGGGGGACAGGCGAAGTACGAAACTATGGCTACACCTTC. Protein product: CASSWGTGEVRNYGYTF.

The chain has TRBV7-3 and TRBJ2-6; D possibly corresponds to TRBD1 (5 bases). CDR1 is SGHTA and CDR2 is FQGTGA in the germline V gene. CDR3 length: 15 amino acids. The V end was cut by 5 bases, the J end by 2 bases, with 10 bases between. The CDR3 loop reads CASSTQVAGANVLTF. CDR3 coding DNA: TGTGCCAGCAGCACACAGGTTGCTGGGGCCAACGTCCTGACTTTC. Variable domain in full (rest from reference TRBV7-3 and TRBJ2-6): GAGVSQTPSNKVTEKGKYVELRCDPISGHTALYWYRQSLGQGPEFLIYFQGTGAADDSGLPNDRFFAVRPEGSVSTLKIQRTERGDSAVYLCASSTQVAGANVLTFGAGSRLTVL.

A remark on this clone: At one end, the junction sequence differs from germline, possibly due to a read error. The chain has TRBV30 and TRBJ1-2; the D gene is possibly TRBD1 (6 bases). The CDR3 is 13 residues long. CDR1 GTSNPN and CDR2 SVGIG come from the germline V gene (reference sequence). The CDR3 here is CAWSVTGMRQYAF. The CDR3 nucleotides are TGTGCCTGGAGTGTCACAGGGATGAGGCAATATGCCTTC.

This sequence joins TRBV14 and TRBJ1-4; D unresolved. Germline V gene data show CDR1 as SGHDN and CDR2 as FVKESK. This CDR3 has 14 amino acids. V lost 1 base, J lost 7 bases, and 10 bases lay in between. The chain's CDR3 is CASSQVGGGEKLFF. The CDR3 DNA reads TGTGCCAGCAGCCAAGTGGGAGGAGGTGAAAAACTGTTTTTT.

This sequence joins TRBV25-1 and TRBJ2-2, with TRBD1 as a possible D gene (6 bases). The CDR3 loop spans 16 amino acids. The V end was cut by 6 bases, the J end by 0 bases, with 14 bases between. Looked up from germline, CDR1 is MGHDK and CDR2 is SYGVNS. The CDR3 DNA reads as TGTGCCAGCAGCAGACAGGTCTCCGCGAACACCGGGGAGCTGTTTTTT. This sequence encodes CASSRQVSANTGELFF.

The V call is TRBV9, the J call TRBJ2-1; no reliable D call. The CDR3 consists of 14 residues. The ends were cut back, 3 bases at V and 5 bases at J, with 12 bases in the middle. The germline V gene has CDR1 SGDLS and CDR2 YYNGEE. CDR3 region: CASSAGPPNNEQFF. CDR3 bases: TGTGCCAGCAGCGCAGGACCGCCCAACAATGAGCAGTTCTTC.

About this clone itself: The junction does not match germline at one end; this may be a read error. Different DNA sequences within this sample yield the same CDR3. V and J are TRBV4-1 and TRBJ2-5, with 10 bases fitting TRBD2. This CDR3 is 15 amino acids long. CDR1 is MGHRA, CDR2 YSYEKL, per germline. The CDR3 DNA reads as TGCGCCAGTAGCCAAGGGACTAGCGTACAAGAGACCCAGTACTTC. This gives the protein CASSQGTSVQETQYF.

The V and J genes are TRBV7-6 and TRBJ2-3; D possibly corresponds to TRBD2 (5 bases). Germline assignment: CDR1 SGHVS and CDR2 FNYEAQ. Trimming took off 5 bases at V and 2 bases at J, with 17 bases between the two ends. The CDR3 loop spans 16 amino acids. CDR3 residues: CASSPNGEGPTDTQYF. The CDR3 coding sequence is TGTGCCAGCAGCCCCAACGGGGAAGGCCCCACAGATACGCAGTATTTT.

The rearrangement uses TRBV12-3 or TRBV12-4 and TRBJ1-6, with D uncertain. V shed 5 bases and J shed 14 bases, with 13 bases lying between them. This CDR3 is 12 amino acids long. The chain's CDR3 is CASSPPVMSLHF. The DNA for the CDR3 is TGTGCCAGCAGTCCCCCCGTCATGTCCCTCCACTTT.

As DNA, the CDR3 is TGTGCCAGCAAGGGCTACCGGAACACTGAAGCTTTCTTT. Amino acids: CASKGYRNTEAFF. This chain connects TRBV28 to TRBJ1-1; D remains unclear. The V end was cut by 7 bases, the J end by 1 base, with 10 bases between. Germline CDR1 MDHEN, CDR2 SYDVKM. This CDR3 has 13 residues.

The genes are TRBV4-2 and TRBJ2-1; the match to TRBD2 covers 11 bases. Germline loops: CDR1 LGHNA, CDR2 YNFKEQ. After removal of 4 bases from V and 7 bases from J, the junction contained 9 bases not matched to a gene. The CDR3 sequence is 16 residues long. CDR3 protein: CASSLETSGVGNEQFF. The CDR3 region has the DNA TGTGCCAGCAGCCTCGAGACTAGCGGGGTGGGGAATGAGCAGTTCTTC.

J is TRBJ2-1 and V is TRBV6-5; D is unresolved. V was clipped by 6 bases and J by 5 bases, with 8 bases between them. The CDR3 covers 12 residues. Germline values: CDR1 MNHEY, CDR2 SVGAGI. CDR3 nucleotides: TGTGCCAGCAGCTCACAGCACAATGAGCAGTTCTTC. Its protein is CASSSQHNEQFF.

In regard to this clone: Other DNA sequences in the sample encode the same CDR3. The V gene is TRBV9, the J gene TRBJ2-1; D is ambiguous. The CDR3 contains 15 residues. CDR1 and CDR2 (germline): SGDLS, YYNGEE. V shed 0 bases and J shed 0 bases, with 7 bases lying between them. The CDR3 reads CASSVDHRSYNEQFF. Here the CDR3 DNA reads TGTGCCAGCAGCGTAGATCACCGCTCCTACAATGAGCAGTTCTTC.

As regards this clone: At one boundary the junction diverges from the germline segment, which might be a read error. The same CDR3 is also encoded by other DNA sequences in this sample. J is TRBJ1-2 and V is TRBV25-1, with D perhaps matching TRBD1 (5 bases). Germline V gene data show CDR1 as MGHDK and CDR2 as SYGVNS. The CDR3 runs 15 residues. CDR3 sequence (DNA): TGTGCCAGTAGTGAATGGGACCGGGGGACCTATGGCTACACCTTC. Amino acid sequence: CASSEWDRGTYGYTF.